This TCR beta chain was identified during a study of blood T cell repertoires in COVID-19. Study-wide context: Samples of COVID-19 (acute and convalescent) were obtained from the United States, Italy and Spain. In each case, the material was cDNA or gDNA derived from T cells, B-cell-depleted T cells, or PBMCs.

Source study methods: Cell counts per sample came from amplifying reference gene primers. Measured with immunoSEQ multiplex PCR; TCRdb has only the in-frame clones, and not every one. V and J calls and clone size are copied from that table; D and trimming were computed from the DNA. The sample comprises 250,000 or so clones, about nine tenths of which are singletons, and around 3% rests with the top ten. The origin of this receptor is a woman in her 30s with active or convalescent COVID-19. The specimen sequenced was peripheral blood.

CDR3 sequence reads: CASSVTGYTEAFF. The CDR3 DNA sequence: TGTGCCAGCAGCGTAACAGGGTACACTGAAGCTTTCTTT. J is TRBJ1-1 and V is TRBV11-2; D is possibly TRBD1 (6 bases). V lost 5 bases, J lost 3 bases, and 10 bases lay in between. The CDR3 extends over 13 amino acids. Germline values: CDR1 SGHAT, CDR2 FQNNGV.